Here is one TCR beta chain with its context. The trim removed 4 bases at V and 2 bases at J, leaving 8 bases unmatched. In germline, CDR1 is LGHDT, CDR2 YNNKEL (reference sequence). This CDR3 has 16 amino acids. The sample belongs to a study of blood T cell repertoires in COVID-19. The protocol was immunoSEQ multiplex PCR, while the TCRdb copy is restricted to in-frame clones and leaves out a portion. Of just over 650,000 clones listed, over 80% are singletons. This receptor was taken from a woman between 18 and 29 years old with acute or convalescent COVID-19. The J gene is TRBJ2-1, the V gene TRBV3-1 (or the pseudogene TRBV3-2), with TRBD1 matching 7 bases. The sequenced material came from peripheral blood. The CDR3 region is CASSRHGDRAYNEQFF. The DNA for the CDR3 is TGTGCCAGCAGCCGCCATGGGGACAGAGCCTACAATGAGCAGTTCTTC.